The clone carrying this TCR beta chain appeared once. Per the original methods: Reference gene primer amplification in the assay estimated nucleated cell counts. Assay: immunoSEQ multiplex PCR; the TCRdb copy retains only in-frame clones and omits some. V and J calls and clone size are given by that table; D and trimming were obtained from the DNA. Of tens of thousands of clones in the sample, 83% were seen once. This entry belongs to a study of blood T cell repertoires in COVID-19. At the level of the study: The United States, Italy and Spain were the sources of the acute and convalescent COVID-19 samples. T cells, B-cell-depleted T cells, or PBMCs supplied cDNA or gDNA.

After removal of 5 bases from V and 3 bases from J, the junction contained 7 bases not matched to a gene. Per the germline V gene, CDR1 is SEHNR and CDR2 is FQNEAQ (reference sequence). The CDR3 spans 16 residues. V usage is TRBV7-9 and J usage is TRBJ2-3, with 11 bases that match TRBD2. This receptor was identified in a woman older than 75 with acute or convalescent COVID-19. Sequencing was carried out using peripheral blood. DNA for the CDR3: TGTGCCAGCAGCGGAGCGGGGACTAGCGGTACAGATACGCAGTATTTT. Its protein product is CASSGAGTSGTDTQYF.